The entry below gives a single TCR beta chain sequence along with its context. Its target is unknown. The data were obtained in a study of cytomegalovirus exposure and HLA in healthy donors. Study-wide findings and caveats: The likely origin of a cluster of highly shared sequence variants was a sequencing artifact. Relative to equally common others, HLA-associated TCR beta chains showed greater clonal expansion in a later analysis. Indistinguishability led to the exclusion of some V segments, TRBV6-2 and TRBV6-3 included.

CDR3 length: 15 amino acids. The germline V gene encodes CDR1 LNHDA and CDR2 SQIVND (reference sequence). V lost 6 bases and J lost 1; bases outside the gene matches: 3. PCR was performed using 60 Vbeta and 13 Jbeta primers. Method: immunoSEQ multiplex PCR; TCRdb's copy keeps in-frame clones and lacks some. The data contain approximately 130,000 clones, 75% to 90% of them singletons. Sample: PBMCs. This TCR derives from a woman between 40 and 55 years old in good health and CMV-seropositive. The rearrangement links TRBV19 to TRBJ2-5; 12 bases fit TRBD2. The CDR3 here is CASSTSGGRQETQYF. DNA of the CDR3: TGTGCCAGTAGCACTAGCGGGGGGCGCCAAGAGACCCAGTACTTC.